The 15 T cell receptor beta chains below were found in one sample sequenced in a study of sequential checkpoint blockade in melanoma. Measured with immunoSEQ multiplex PCR; TCRdb has only the in-frame clones, and not every one. This sample carries some 18,000 clones, 80% of them seen once, and the ten largest clones take 10% to 15%. The sample's treatment: randomized to nivolumab then ipilimumab (arm A) or the reverse (arm B). The material was CD8+ T cells sorted from blood (inferred from file names), obtained from a patient given nivolumab and ipilimumab in sequence. The origin of the receptors is a human donor with melanoma.

This clone was counted only a few times. The chain couples TRBV6-1 to TRBJ1-2; tentatively, D is TRBD1 (5 bases). The CDR3 sequence is 10 residues long. Germline assignment: CDR1 MNHNS and CDR2 SASEGT. V was pared by 6 bases and J by 8 bases, with 7 bases between. The CDR3 region has the DNA TGTGCCAGCAGGGAGGGGGGCTACACCTTC. It translates to CASREGGYTF.

The rearrangement links TRBV28 to TRBJ2-7, with 8 bases that match TRBD2. Germline trimming cut 6 bases from V and 4 bases from J; bases unmatched to any gene: 20. The V gene's germline CDR1 is MDHEN and CDR2 SYDVKM. The CDR3 is 18 amino acids. CDR3 residues: CASSPVPSGSANAYEQYF. As DNA, the CDR3 is TGTGCCAGCAGCCCAGTTCCAAGCGGGAGTGCGAATGCTTACGAGCAGTACTTC.

V usage is TRBV19 and J usage is TRBJ1-2; no reliable D call. This CDR3 has 14 amino acids. Between the trimmed V and J ends, which lost 3 bases and 5 bases, there was a span of 13 bases. CDR1 is LNHDA and CDR2 is SQIVND in the germline V gene (reference sequence). CDR3 sequence (DNA): TGTGCCAGTAGTATGGTCCTCTCGAGTTATGGCTACACCTTC. Encoded protein: CASSMVLSSYGYTF.

This sequence joins TRBV6-6 and TRBJ2-5, with a possible D match to TRBD2 (6 bases). With 5 bases removed from V and 4 bases from J, the gap between germline ends came to 20 bases. The CDR3 sequence is 16 residues long. CDR1 and CDR2 from the germline V gene are MNHNY and SVGAGI (reference sequence). This chain's CDR3 is CASSPPMGEVGETQYF. DNA of the CDR3: TGTGCCAGCAGTCCACCCATGGGGGAGGTGGGAGAGACCCAGTACTTC.

Only a few counts were recorded for this clone. J is TRBJ1-5 and V is TRBV5-5, with TRBD1 matching over 7 bases. V trimming: 3 bases; J trimming: 2 bases; junction bases outside the gene matches: 8. CDR3 length: 16 residues. Germline values: CDR1 SGHKS, CDR2 YYEKEE (reference sequence). The chain's CDR3 is CASSWGTATGNQPQHF. The DNA for the CDR3 is TGTGCCAGCAGCTGGGGGACAGCAACAGGCAATCAGCCCCAGCATTTT.

The table lists this clone with a few counts. The chain carries TRBV28 and TRBJ1-5, with D perhaps matching TRBD1 (6 bases). The CDR3 length is 16 residues. Trimming took 7 bases from V and 1 from J, leaving 17 bases between them. Germline V gene sequence: CDR1 MDHEN, CDR2 SYDVKM. CDR3 residues: CASTPPHRESNQPQHF. Written as DNA, the CDR3 is TGTGCCAGCACCCCCCCCCACAGGGAGAGCAATCAGCCCCAGCATTTT.

The V gene is TRBV19, the J gene TRBJ2-1; D is perhaps TRBD2 (5 bases). Germline loops: CDR1 LNHDA, CDR2 SQIVND (reference sequence). Trimming pared 5 bases from V and 7 bases from J, leaving 15 bases between. The CDR3 contains 14 residues. CDR3 in DNA: TGTGCCAGTAGTCTCCGAGGGCCTCAAAATGAGCAGTTCTTC. This translates into CASSLRGPQNEQFF.

The chain has TRBV30 and TRBJ1-2; 8 positions match TRBD1. CDR1 GTSNPN and CDR2 SVGIG come from the germline V gene (reference sequence). CDR3 length: 14 amino acids. The junction had 9 bases not matched to a gene; V was cut back by 3 bases and J by 6 bases. CDR3 coding DNA: TGTGCCTGGAGCCTCACCGGGACAGGAGATGGCTACACCTTC. The encoded protein is CAWSLTGTGDGYTF.

The chain uses TRBV2 and TRBJ1-2, with 9 positions matching TRBD1. The V gene's germline CDR1 is SNHLY and CDR2 FYNNEI. The CDR3 has 15 residues. J was trimmed by 4 bases and V by 4 bases; bases with no gene match: 7. The CDR3 coding sequence is TGTGCCAGCAGTGGGGACAGGGAGGATCGCTATGGCTACACCTTC. Translation: CASSGDREDRYGYTF.

The chain combines TRBV6-1 with TRBJ2-7; D is perhaps TRBD1 (6 bases). The V end lost 8 bases, the J end lost 2 bases, and 16 bases lay between the germline ends. From germline, CDR1 is MNHNS and CDR2 SASEGT. This CDR3 region has 14 residues. In DNA, the CDR3 is TGTGCCAGCGGCTGGACAGCTGCAACCTACGAGCAGTACTTC. Translating it yields CASGWTAATYEQYF.

The CDR3 DNA follows: TGTGCCAGCAGTTCATTGACAGACCCCATTTCTTCACCCCTCCACTTT. Its protein is CASSSLTDPISSPLHF. The chain carries TRBV2 and TRBJ1-6, with D possibly matching TRBD1 (5 bases). The V gene's germline CDR1 is SNHLY and CDR2 FYNNEI. Trimming cost V 5 bases and J 9 bases, with 20 bases left between them. This CDR3 comprises 16 residues.

Turning to this clone: A junction end diverges from the germline sequence, so it may reflect a read error. This sequence joins TRBV7-9 and TRBJ1-2, with TRBD1 matching 10 bases. Germline V lookup: CDR1 SEHNR, CDR2 FQNEAQ (reference sequence). The CDR3 is made up of 15 amino acids. CDR3 region: CASSYTRRDRGPPLF. The CDR3 nucleotides read TGTGCCAGCAGCTACACCCGCCGGGACAGGGGTCCACCCCTCTTC.

The chain carries TRBV29-1 and TRBJ2-7; 10 bases line up with TRBD2. Germline loops: CDR1 SQVTM, CDR2 ANQGSEA. Losses at the gene ends were 5 bases for V and 4 bases for J; bases not matched to a gene: 8. The CDR3 spans 14 residues. CDR3 protein: CSVTLGTSDYEQYF. The DNA of the CDR3 is TGCAGCGTTACCCTAGGGACTAGCGATTACGAGCAGTACTTC.

This CDR3 is CASSYSIPVYNQPQHF. The CDR3 DNA reads TGTGCCAGCAGTTACTCGATCCCAGTTTACAATCAGCCCCAGCATTTT. The chain combines TRBV6-5 with TRBJ1-5, with D hard to call. Germline loops: CDR1 MNHEY, CDR2 SVGAGI. The CDR3 loop spans 16 amino acids. V was shortened by 0 bases and J by 3 bases, with 12 bases between the two germline ends.

The CDR3 is CVRSLGHCNSPLHF. CDR3 nucleotide sequence: TGTGTCAGAAGCTTGGGACACTGTAATTCACCCCTCCACTTT. The chain joins TRBV7-5 to TRBJ1-6; TRBD1, the D gene given by the table, was not confirmed from the DNA. TRBV7-5 is designated a pseudogene. This CDR3 region has 14 residues.